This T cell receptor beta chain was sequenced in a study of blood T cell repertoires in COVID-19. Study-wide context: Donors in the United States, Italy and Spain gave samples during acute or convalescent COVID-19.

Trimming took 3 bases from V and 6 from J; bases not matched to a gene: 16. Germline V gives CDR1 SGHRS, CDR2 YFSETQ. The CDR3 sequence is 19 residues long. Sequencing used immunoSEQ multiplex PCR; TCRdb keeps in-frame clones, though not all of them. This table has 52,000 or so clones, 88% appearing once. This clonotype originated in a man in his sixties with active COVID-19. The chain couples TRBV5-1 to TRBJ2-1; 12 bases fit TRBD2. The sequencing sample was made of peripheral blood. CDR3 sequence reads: CASSSPQGRLAGVGNEQFF. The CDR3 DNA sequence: TGCGCCAGCAGCTCCCCTCAGGGACGACTAGCGGGAGTTGGCAATGAGCAGTTCTTC. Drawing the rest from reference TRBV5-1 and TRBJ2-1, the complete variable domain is KAGVTQTPRYLIKTRGQQVTLSCSPISGHRSVSWYQQTPGQGLQFLFEYFSETQRNKGNFPGRFSGRQFSNSRSEMNVSTLELGDSALYLCASSSPQGRLAGVGNEQFFGPGTRLTVL.